This TCR beta chain was found in a study of beta chain features in type 1 diabetes. Reverse transcription of all isolated RNA meant that expressed TCRB transcripts were sequenced. TCRdb keeps only in-frame clones here, not all; method: immunoSEQ multiplex PCR. Seen here are 200,000 to 250,000 clones, roughly two thirds observed once, and the top ten hold around 0.057%. Per the germline V gene, CDR1 is SGDLS and CDR2 is YYNGEE. The ends were cut back, 0 bases at V and 4 bases at J, with 10 bases in the middle. The CDR3 consists of 14 residues. The chain recombines TRBV9 with TRBJ1-2, with D hard to call. The specimen was naive CD4+ T cells from blood. This TCR came from a man aged 30-40 years in good health. CDR3 bases: TGTGCCAGCAGCGTAGGTCAGCAAGGCTATGGCTACACCTTC. Amino acid sequence: CASSVGQQGYGYTF.